Sequencing of this T cell receptor beta chain was carried out in a study of T cell repertoires in cytomegalovirus infection. V was pared by 8 bases and J by 3 bases, with 9 bases between. The length of the CDR3 is 12 residues. Germline loops: CDR1 MNHEY, CDR2 SMNVEV (reference sequence). This clonotype was recorded a few times. Its antigen is not known. A single record per CDR3 protein comes from TCRdb applying MiXCR to the reads. Altogether some 800,000 distinct CDR3 sequences are present, almost 30% being singletons, with the ten largest covering around 13%. V usage is TRBV27 and J usage is TRBJ2-3; D is unresolved. This TCR was sampled from a human donor in good health (CMV status not recorded). Some clones in this sample may be carry-over from other donors' samples. Here the sequenced sample was cultured CD8+ T cells from PBMCs, taken from culture after CMV antigen stimulation. The CDR3 bases are TGTGCCAGCGGGCACATGACAGATACGCAGTATTTT. This sequence encodes CASGHMTDTQYF.